One and the same sample provided the 21 T cell receptor beta chains below, sequenced in a study of T cell responses to AZD1222 COVID-19 vaccine. The data were produced by immunoSEQ multiplex PCR, yet TCRdb's version contains in-frame clones alone and is incomplete. The data show 250,000 to 300,000 clones, 85% to 95% seen once. The input for sequencing was peripheral blood, taken 28 days after the second AZD1222 dose. Source of these receptors: an adult who received the AZD1222 COVID-19 vaccine.

This chain connects TRBV5-1 to TRBJ2-7, with a tentative D call TRBD2 (6 bases). The V gene's germline CDR1 is SGHRS and CDR2 YFSETQ. This CDR3 contains 11 residues. V lost 7 bases and J lost 3, with 8 bases in between. The CDR3 spells CASSDYYEQYF. CDR3 nucleotides: TGCGCCAGCTCGGACTACTACGAGCAGTACTTC.

The CDR3 region is CASSHEADYNEQFF. The CDR3 coding sequence is TGTGCCAGCAGCCACGAGGCAGATTACAATGAGCAGTTCTTC. This chain links TRBV3-1 (or the pseudogene TRBV3-2) with TRBJ2-1; D unclear. Germline-derived CDR1 and CDR2 are LGHDT and YNNKEL (reference sequence). This CDR3 spans 14 amino acids. V lost 3 bases to trimming and J lost 4 bases, with 10 bases between them.

The chain carries TRBV27 and TRBJ2-3, with TRBD2 matching over 12 bases. Germline-derived CDR1 and CDR2 are MNHEY and SMNVEV (reference sequence). The junction had 6 bases not matched to a gene; V was cut back by 5 bases and J by 6 bases. This CDR3 has 15 amino acids. The CDR3 spells CASSPPTSGGDTQYF. The DNA of the CDR3 is TGTGCCAGCAGTCCCCCCACTAGCGGGGGGGATACGCAGTATTTT.

The chain joins TRBV2 to TRBJ1-1, with no clear D. Germline loops: CDR1 SNHLY, CDR2 FYNNEI. V lost 5 bases, J lost 6 bases, and 10 bases lay in between. The CDR3 is made up of 12 amino acids. The chain's CDR3 is CASSQERAEAFF. For the CDR3, the DNA is TGTGCCAGCAGTCAAGAGAGAGCTGAAGCTTTCTTT.

This chain connects TRBV7-9 to TRBJ1-1, with TRBD1 matching 9 bases. Germline V lookup: CDR1 SEHNR, CDR2 FQNEAQ (reference sequence). CDR3 length equals 14 residues. V gave up 7 bases and J gave up 0 bases; unmatched junction bases: 3. In DNA form, the CDR3 reads TGTGCCAGCATCCGACAGGGGGTGAACACTGAAGCTTTCTTT. This sequence encodes CASIRQGVNTEAFF.

The V gene is TRBV7-6, the J gene TRBJ2-6; 9 nucleotides align to TRBD1. The V gene's germline CDR1 is SGHVS and CDR2 FNYEAQ. The trim removed 0 bases at V and 5 bases at J, leaving 14 bases unmatched. The CDR3 has 20 residues. The CDR3 region has the DNA TGTGCCAGCAGCTTAGCGTCGGGACAGGGTCCATCTTCTCGGGCCAACGTCCTGACTTTC. The encoded protein is CASSLASGQGPSSRANVLTF.

The V call is TRBV6-5, the J call TRBJ2-1; possibly TRBD2 for D (6 bases). CDR3 length: 15 residues. Per the germline V gene, CDR1 is MNHEY and CDR2 is SVGAGI. Trimming took 8 bases from V and 3 from J, leaving 17 bases between them. CDR3 loop: CASPRGTEYYNEQFF. CDR3 DNA sequence: TGTGCCAGCCCCCGAGGGACTGAATACTACAATGAGCAGTTCTTC.

This clone was detected once. This chain uses TRBV3-1 (or the pseudogene TRBV3-2) with TRBJ1-6; tentatively, D is TRBD1 (6 bases). Trimming stripped 6 bases from V and 7 bases from J, with 13 bases between. Germline assignment: CDR1 LGHDT and CDR2 YNNKEL (reference sequence). The CDR3 spans 14 residues. CDR3 nucleotides: TGTGCCAGCAGGTCCGGACAGAGCAATTCACCCCTCCACTTT. The encoded protein is CASRSGQSNSPLHF.

V gene TRBV2 combines with J gene TRBJ1-2; 7 bases agree with TRBD1. V lost 6 bases, J lost 2 bases, and 3 bases stayed unmatched. The germline gives CDR1 SNHLY, CDR2 FYNNEI. This CDR3 region has 13 residues. Here the CDR3 DNA reads TGTGCCAGCAGGGGGGACAGCAACTATGGCTACACCTTC. Protein product: CASRGDSNYGYTF.

The chain joins TRBV10-3 to TRBJ1-1; TRBD1 might be the D (6 bases). V was shortened by 2 bases and J by 1 base, with 11 bases between the two germline ends. This CDR3 contains 15 residues. CDR1 and CDR2 from the germline V gene are ENHRY and SYGVKD. The CDR3 DNA reads TGTGCCATCAGTGAGGACAGGCTCCAGAACACTGAAGCTTTCTTT. This sequence encodes CAISEDRLQNTEAFF.

V and J are TRBV6-6 and TRBJ2-1; D tentatively fits TRBD1 or TRBD2 (5 bases each). Trimming cost V 3 bases and J 9 bases, with 12 bases left between them. This CDR3 spans 13 amino acids. From germline, CDR1 is MNHNY and CDR2 SVGAGI (reference sequence). In DNA form, the CDR3 reads TGTGCCAGCAGTTATAGAGGGGAATCTGAGCAGTTCTTC. Its protein is CASSYRGESEQFF.

The chain is built from TRBV28 and TRBJ1-5; D remains ambiguous. The V end was cut by 1 base, the J end by 0 bases, with 7 bases between. The CDR3 is made up of 15 amino acids. Looked up from germline, CDR1 is MDHEN and CDR2 is SYDVKM. CDR3 nucleotide sequence: TGTGCCAGCAGTTTATCCGGTTATAGCAATCAGCCCCAGCATTTT. Protein: CASSLSGYSNQPQHF.

The J gene is TRBJ1-4, the V gene TRBV10-3; 8 nucleotides line up with TRBD1. V trimming: 3 bases; J trimming: 4 bases; junction bases outside the gene matches: 7. Germline V gene lookup returns CDR1 ENHRY and CDR2 SYGVKD. This CDR3 spans 16 amino acids. CDR3 residues: CAISDSRGQDNEKLFF. In nucleotides, the CDR3 is TGTGCCATCAGTGACTCGCGGGGACAGGATAATGAAAAACTGTTTTTT.

CDR3 in DNA: TGTGCCAGCTCACTGGGACAGATTGAAGCTTTCTTT. Translating gives CASSLGQIEAFF. The chain employs TRBV18 and TRBJ1-1; TRBD1 matches 7 bases. V shed 4 bases and J 7 bases; nucleotides not matched to a gene: 3. Per germline, CDR1 KGHSH and CDR2 LQKENI. This CDR3 region has 12 residues.

The gene calls are TRBV6-2 or TRBV6-3 and TRBJ2-5; tentatively, D is TRBD2 (5 bases). The length of the CDR3 is 15 residues. Germline V gives CDR1 MNHEY, CDR2 SVGEGT. Trimming pared 0 bases from V and 0 bases from J, leaving 8 bases between. The CDR3 reads CASSYSIAYQETQYF. The DNA for the CDR3 is TGTGCCAGCAGTTACTCGATAGCGTACCAAGAGACCCAGTACTTC.

The chain recombines TRBV6-5 with TRBJ2-5, with no clear D. The CDR3 is 13 residues long. V lost 6 bases and J lost 4, with 12 bases in between. Looked up from germline, CDR1 is MNHEY and CDR2 is SVGAGI. CDR3 sequence (DNA): TGTGCCAGCAGAGTGGGCCTCGGAGAGACCCAGTACTTC. The encoded protein is CASRVGLGETQYF.

This chain uses TRBV7-8 with TRBJ2-7, with 7 bases fitting TRBD1. Per the germline V gene, CDR1 is SGHVS and CDR2 is FQNEAQ. The V and J ends lost 5 bases and 3 bases, in that order; junction bases with no gene match: 4. The CDR3 sequence is 13 residues long. The CDR3 DNA reads TGTGCCAGCAGCCTTACAGGGGTCTACGAGCAGTACTTC. It specifies CASSLTGVYEQYF.

The chain couples TRBV6-5 to TRBJ1-2; tentative D call: TRBD1 (6 bases). CDR3 length: 13 amino acids. V shed 5 bases and J shed 11 bases, with 18 bases lying between them. Germline-derived CDR1 and CDR2 are MNHEY and SVGAGI. CDR3: CASSPEAGVGYTF. The CDR3 bases are TGTGCCAGCAGTCCCGAGGCAGGGGTCGGTTACACCTTC.

This clone was seen more than once but under ten times. J is TRBJ1-1 and V is TRBV20-1; D remains unclear. This CDR3 contains 10 residues. Germline V gives CDR1 DFQATT, CDR2 SNEGSKA (reference sequence). The V and J ends lost 3 bases and 7 bases respectively, with 6 bases between them. Here the CDR3 DNA reads TGCAGTGCTAGGGGATTTGAAGCTTTCTTT. It encodes CSARGFEAFF.

This rearrangement joins TRBV7-2 to TRBJ2-7, with a possible D match to TRBD1 (5 bases). The germline CDR1 and CDR2 sequences are SGHTA and FQGNSA. With 3 bases removed from V and 7 bases from J, the gap between germline ends came to 16 bases. The CDR3 has 14 amino acids. CDR3 region: CASSFKGSTGEQYF. DNA for the CDR3: TGTGCCAGCAGCTTCAAGGGGTCGACTGGAGAGCAGTACTTC.

The rearrangement uses TRBV30 and TRBJ1-1; D call uncertain. There are 12 residues in the CDR3. Germline V gene data show CDR1 as GTSNPN and CDR2 as SVGIG (reference sequence). The germline V and J ends were trimmed by 4 bases and 8 bases, with 14 bases remaining between them. Here the CDR3 reads CAWTLTGVEAFF. The CDR3 nucleotides read TGTGCCTGGACCTTAACCGGTGTCGAAGCTTTCTTT.